Listed here are 16 T cell receptor beta chains from one sample, sequenced in a study of PD-L1 blockade in urothelial cancer. Documented time point: peripheral blood 6 weeks after treatment start. Measured with immunoSEQ multiplex PCR; TCRdb has only the in-frame clones, and not every one. The sample has about 43,000 clones; roughly 85% are singletons. Material: PBMCs, obtained around atezolizumab (anti-PD-L1) treatment. These receptors were taken from a man aged 55 to 69 with urothelial cancer.

There are a few counts of this clone. The chain employs TRBV29-1 and TRBJ1-1; D possibly corresponds to TRBD1 (6 bases). There are 13 residues in the CDR3. Germline CDR1 is SQVTM and CDR2 is ANQGSEA. Trimming cost V 5 bases and J 1 base, with 11 bases left between them. The chain's CDR3 is CSVTQGSNTEAFF. The CDR3 coding sequence is TGCAGCGTTACTCAGGGGTCGAACACTGAAGCTTTCTTT.

This clone was seen a few times. V and J are TRBV7-9 and TRBJ1-2; 9 bases are a match to TRBD1. Trimming took 6 bases from V and 6 from J; bases not matched to a gene: 8. The CDR3 loop spans 14 amino acids. From germline, CDR1 is SEHNR and CDR2 FQNEAQ (reference sequence). CDR3 amino acids: CASRTGGAYDGYTF. In nucleotides, the CDR3 is TGTGCCAGCAGAACAGGGGGCGCTTACGATGGCTACACCTTC.

The genes are TRBV6-5 and TRBJ1-6, with 9 bases fitting TRBD1. Germline assignment: CDR1 MNHEY and CDR2 SVGAGI. After removal of 7 bases from V and 14 bases from J, the junction contained 9 bases not matched to a gene. The CDR3 runs to 13 residues. The CDR3 loop is CASTPDRGISLHF. The CDR3 DNA is TGTGCCAGCACCCCGGACAGGGGCATATCCCTCCACTTT.

This chain joins TRBV6-5 and TRBJ2-1; TRBD2 is a possible D gene (5 bases). CDR1 and CDR2 (germline): MNHEY, SVGAGI. This CDR3 contains 12 residues. V lost 8 bases and J 8 bases, leaving 13 bases between the germline ends. The CDR3 region has the DNA TGTGCCAGCCGGGCTAGCATCGATGAGCAGTTCTTC. This sequence encodes CASRASIDEQFF.

This chain connects TRBV12-5 to TRBJ1-4; 7 bases agree with TRBD1. V was clipped by 2 bases and J by 7 bases; unmatched bases: 13. Germline CDR1 LGHNT, CDR2 FRNRAP. CDR3 length equals 17 residues. Here the CDR3 reads CASGLSPEAGGTEKLFF. CDR3 bases: TGTGCTAGTGGTTTGAGCCCAGAGGCAGGGGGTACTGAAAAACTGTTTTTT.

The chain carries TRBV7-8 and TRBJ1-5; D unresolved. Germline lookup yields CDR1 SGHVS and CDR2 FQNEAQ. V was cut by 0 bases and J by 3 bases, with 15 bases left in between. The CDR3 extends over 17 amino acids. The CDR3 is CASSLAWLAEDNQPQHF. The CDR3 nucleotides read TGTGCCAGCAGCTTAGCGTGGTTGGCAGAGGACAATCAGCCCCAGCATTTT.

J is TRBJ2-7 and V is TRBV28, with D perhaps TRBD1 (5 bases). This CDR3 region has 15 residues. The ends were cut back, 5 bases at V and 2 bases at J, with 16 bases in the middle. Germline V gene sequence: CDR1 MDHEN, CDR2 SYDVKM. The CDR3 here is CASSAWTSGTYEQYF. CDR3 coding DNA: TGTGCCAGCAGTGCCTGGACATCCGGAACCTACGAGCAGTACTTC.

The V call is TRBV6-6, the J call TRBJ1-5; D is undetermined. CDR3 length: 14 residues. Germline values: CDR1 MNHNY, CDR2 SVGAGI (reference sequence). Trimming pared 7 bases from V and 5 bases from J, leaving 15 bases between. CDR3 nucleotide sequence: TGTGCCAGCACCTACGGCAAGGACTATCAGCCCCAGCATTTT. The encoded protein is CASTYGKDYQPQHF.

The V gene is TRBV2, the J gene TRBJ2-3; TRBD2 agrees at 8 bases. Germline-derived CDR1 and CDR2 are SNHLY and FYNNEI. This CDR3 has 15 amino acids. Trimming removed 2 bases from V and 7 bases from J; junction bases left unmatched: 8. CDR3 loop: CASSESRRGVNTQYF. CDR3 coding DNA: TGTGCCAGCAGTGAATCCCGGCGGGGGGTGAATACGCAGTATTTT.

The chain has TRBV5-1 and TRBJ2-7, with D perhaps matching TRBD1 (5 bases). This CDR3 is built from 14 residues. CDR1 is SGHRS, CDR2 YFSETQ, per germline. V was pared by 1 base and J by 2 bases, with 10 bases between. CDR3 DNA sequence: TGCGCCAGCAGCTTGAGTCAGGGAACCTACGAGCAGTACTTC. It specifies CASSLSQGTYEQYF.

This chain joins TRBV7-2 and TRBJ1-5; D gene unclear. V lost 6 bases to trimming and J lost 0 bases, with 6 bases between them. The CDR3 has 13 residues. The V gene's germline CDR1 is SGHTA and CDR2 FQGNSA. CDR3 amino acids: CASSLSSNQPQHF. The CDR3 nucleotides read TGTGCCAGCAGTCTCAGTAGCAATCAGCCCCAGCATTTT.

V is TRBV5-1 and J is TRBJ2-7; 8 bases are shared with TRBD1. The CDR3 is made up of 13 amino acids. Per germline, CDR1 SGHRS and CDR2 YFSETQ. The ends lost 5 bases at V and 4 bases at J; junction bases unmatched: 5. The CDR3 protein is CASRQGQEYEQYF. The CDR3 DNA reads TGCGCCAGCAGGCAGGGACAGGAGTACGAGCAGTACTTC.

The chain combines TRBV15 with TRBJ2-1; 7 nucleotides agree with TRBD1. Germline CDR1 LNHNV, CDR2 YYDKDF (reference sequence). The CDR3 has 13 residues. With V trimmed by 5 bases and J by 5 bases, 3 bases remained unmatched. The CDR3, as DNA: TGTGCCACCAGCGAGGGGACAGACAATGAGCAGTTCTTC. Its translation: CATSEGTDNEQFF.

V gene TRBV6-5 combines with J gene TRBJ1-2, with D perhaps matching TRBD1 (5 bases). Trimming shortened V by 8 bases and J by 4 bases, and 17 bases separated the two germline ends. The CDR3 sequence is 14 residues long. The V gene's germline CDR1 is MNHEY and CDR2 SVGAGI. The CDR3 DNA reads as TGTGCCAGCTACGCGGGGGGGAGAGGCTATGGCTACACCTTC. This translates into CASYAGGRGYGYTF.

This chain links TRBV5-1 with TRBJ2-7; 7 bases align to TRBD2. V lost 0 bases and J lost 2; bases outside the gene matches: 17. The CDR3 has 19 residues. The germline V gene has CDR1 SGHRS and CDR2 YFSETQ. CDR3 in amino acids: CASSLVSGRDEGQAYEQYF. Written as DNA, the CDR3 is TGCGCCAGCAGCTTGGTTTCGGGGAGGGACGAGGGTCAGGCCTACGAGCAGTACTTC. Based on the CDR3 plus reference TRBV5-1 and TRBJ2-7, the full variable domain is KAGVTQTPRYLIKTRGQQVTLSCSPISGHRSVSWYQQTPGQGLQFLFEYFSETQRNKGNFPGRFSGRQFSNSRSEMNVSTLELGDSALYLCASSLVSGRDEGQAYEQYFGPGTRLTVT.

This clone has a single count. This chain links TRBV7-9 with TRBJ2-1; 9 bases line up with TRBD1. The CDR3 sequence is 14 residues long. Germline lookup yields CDR1 SEHNR and CDR2 FQNEAQ (reference sequence). V trimming: 4 bases; J trimming: 5 bases; junction bases outside the gene matches: 3. CDR3 nucleotides: TGTGCCAGCAGCTCCCGGGACAGGGACAATGAGCAGTTCTTC. Translated: CASSSRDRDNEQFF.